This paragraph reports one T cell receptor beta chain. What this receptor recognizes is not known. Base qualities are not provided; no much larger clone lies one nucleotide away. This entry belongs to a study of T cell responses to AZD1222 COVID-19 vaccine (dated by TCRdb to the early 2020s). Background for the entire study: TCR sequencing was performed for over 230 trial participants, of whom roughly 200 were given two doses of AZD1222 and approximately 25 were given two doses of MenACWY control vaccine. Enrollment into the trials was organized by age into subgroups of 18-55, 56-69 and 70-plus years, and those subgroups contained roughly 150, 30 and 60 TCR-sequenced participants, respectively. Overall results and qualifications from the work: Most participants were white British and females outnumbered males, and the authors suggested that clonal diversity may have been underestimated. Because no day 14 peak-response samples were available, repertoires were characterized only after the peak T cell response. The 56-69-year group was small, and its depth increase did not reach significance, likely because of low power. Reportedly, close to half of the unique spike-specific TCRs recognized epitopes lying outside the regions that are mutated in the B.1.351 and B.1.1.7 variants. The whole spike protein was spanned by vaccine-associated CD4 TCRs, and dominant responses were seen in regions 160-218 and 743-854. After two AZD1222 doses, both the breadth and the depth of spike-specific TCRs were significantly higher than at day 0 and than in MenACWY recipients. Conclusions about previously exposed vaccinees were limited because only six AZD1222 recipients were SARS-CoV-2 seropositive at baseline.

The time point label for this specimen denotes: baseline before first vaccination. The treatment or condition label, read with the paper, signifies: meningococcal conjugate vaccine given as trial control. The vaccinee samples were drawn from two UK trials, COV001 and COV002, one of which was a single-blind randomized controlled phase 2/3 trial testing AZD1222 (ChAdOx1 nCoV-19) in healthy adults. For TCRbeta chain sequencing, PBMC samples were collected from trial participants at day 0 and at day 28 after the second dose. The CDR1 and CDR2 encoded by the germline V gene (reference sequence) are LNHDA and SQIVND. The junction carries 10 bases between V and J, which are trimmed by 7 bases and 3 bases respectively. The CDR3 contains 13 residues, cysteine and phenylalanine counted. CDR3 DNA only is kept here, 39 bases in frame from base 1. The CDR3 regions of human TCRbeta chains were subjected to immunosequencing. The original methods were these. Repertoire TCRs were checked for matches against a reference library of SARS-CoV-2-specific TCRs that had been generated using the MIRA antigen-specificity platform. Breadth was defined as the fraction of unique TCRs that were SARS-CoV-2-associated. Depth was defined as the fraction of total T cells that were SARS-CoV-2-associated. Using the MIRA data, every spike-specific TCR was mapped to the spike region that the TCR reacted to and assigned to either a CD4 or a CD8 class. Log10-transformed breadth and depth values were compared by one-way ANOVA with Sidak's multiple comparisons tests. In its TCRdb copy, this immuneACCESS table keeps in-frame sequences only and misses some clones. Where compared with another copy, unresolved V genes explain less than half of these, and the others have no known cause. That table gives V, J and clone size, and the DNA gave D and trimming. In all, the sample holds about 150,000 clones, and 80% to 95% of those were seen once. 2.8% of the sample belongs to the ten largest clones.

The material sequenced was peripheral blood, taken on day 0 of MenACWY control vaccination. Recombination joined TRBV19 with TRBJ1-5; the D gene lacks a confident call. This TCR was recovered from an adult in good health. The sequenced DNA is TGTGCCAGTAACACAGTTTTCAATCAGCCCCAGCATTTT. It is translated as CASNTVFNQPQHF.